This T cell receptor beta chain was sequenced for a study of blood T cells in healthy people across ages. The CDR3 loop spans 17 amino acids. Germline-derived CDR1 and CDR2 are SQVTM and ANQGSEA. Trimming cost V 3 bases and J 2 bases; bases outside gene matches: 11. Primed by a sample-barcoded 5' primer and a J-beta primer mix, a second PCR proceeded for roughly 7 to 11 cycles. MiXCR was run by TCRdb on the 5' RACE reads, yielding one entry per CDR3 protein. In the table there are about 510,000 distinct CDR3 sequences, roughly a quarter of which are singletons. This clonotype showed up just once. These same data were also listed under a study on T cells of mothers and their children. From that study: There were over 8.5 million TCR beta CDR3 reads from each mother and about 3 million from each child.

The sequencing sample was made of blood. The chain combines TRBV29-1 with TRBJ2-5, with 11 bases identical to TRBD2. This clonotype originated in a boy aged 2 to 10 in good health. CDR3 sequence (DNA): TGCAGCGTTGAGAGCCTAGCGGGGGGTAGGCTTCAAGAGACCCAGTACTTC. Its translation is CSVESLAGGRLQETQYF.